This is a list of T cell receptor beta chains from one sample in a study of T cell responses to AZD1222 COVID-19 vaccine. Sequencing was performed with immunoSEQ multiplex PCR; in TCRdb, only in-frame clones are kept and a portion is missing. The sample has around 100,000 clones, 75% to 90% seen once. The sample in question was peripheral blood, obtained on day 0 of AZD1222 vaccination. The origin of the receptors is an adult in good health. Both conserved end residues are part of each CDR3. D genes are given only for firm matches. Size is stated for part of the rows, as once, few or many counts, or as a class when the clone is expanded.

abundance	j_gene	v_gene	d_gene	len	CDR3nt	CDR3aa
-	TRBJ2-2	TRBV6-2/TRBV6-3	-	16	TGTGCCAGCAGTTACGGGGCCAACGCGAACACCGGGGAGCTGTTTTTT	CASSYGANANTGELFF
once	TRBJ1-5	TRBV4-1	-	16	TGCGCCAGCAGCCAAGAATTTGATGGGAGCAATCAGCCCCAGCATTTT	CASSQEFDGSNQPQHF
-	TRBJ1-5	TRBV5-1	TRBD1	15	TGCGCCAGCAGCTTGGCCACAGGGGGCGGGCAGCCCCAGCATTTT	CASSLATGGGQPQHF
-	TRBJ2-5	TRBV12-5	TRBD1	15	TGTGCTAGTGGTCCCGGACAGGGTAGGGAAGAGACCCAGTACTTC	CASGPGQGREETQYF
-	TRBJ2-1	TRBV7-9	TRBD2	19	TGTGCCAGCAGCTCTACCCCGGGACTAGCGGCCGCATCCTACAATGAGCAGTTCTTC	CASSSTPGLAAASYNEQFF
once	TRBJ1-2	TRBV29-1	-	13	TGCAGCGTTGAAGAGCCGGGGCGCGAAGGCTACACCTTC	CSVEEPGREGYTF
few	TRBJ2-5	TRBV3-1/TRBV3-2	TRBD1	17	TGTGCCAGCAGCCAAGAGGACAGGGGGGACCACCAAGAGACCCAGTACTTC	CASSQEDRGDHQETQYF
-	TRBJ1-1	TRBV10-3	TRBD1	14	TGTGCCATCAGGGCACAGGGGAGGGGCACTGAAGCTTTCTTT	CAIRAQGRGTEAFF
-	TRBJ1-2	TRBV6-5	-	15	TGTGCCAGCAGTTACACCCGGGAACGAGGCTATGGCTACACCTTC	CASSYTRERGYGYTF
-	TRBJ1-1	TRBV6-6	-	15	-	CASSTSTVMNTEAFF
-	TRBJ1-3	TRBV6-5	-	15	TGTGCCAGCAGGAAGGACGGTAGCTCTGGAAACACCATATATTTT	CASRKDGSSGNTIYF
-	TRBJ1-3	TRBV10-3	-	15	TGTGCCATCAGCCCCGACCTTAGCTCTGGAAACACCATATATTTT	CAISPDLSSGNTIYF
-	TRBJ1-4	TRBV10-3	-	13	TGTGCCATCAAGGCATCAGAGAATGAAAAACTGTTTTTT	CAIKASENEKLFF
-	TRBJ2-3	TRBV28	-	11	TGTGCCCTAGGCCCAACACATACGCAGTATTTT	CALGPTHTQYF
-	TRBJ2-3	TRBV7-3	-	15	TGTGCCAGCAGCACAAGACAGACAACCACAGATACGCAGTATTTT	CASSTRQTTTDTQYF
-	TRBJ1-2	TRBV6-1	TRBD1	16	TGTGCCAGCAGTGAACCGGGACAGTCATTTTTCTATGGCTACACCTTC	CASSEPGQSFFYGYTF
-	TRBJ2-3	TRBV27	TRBD1	15	TGTGCCAGCAGTTTCGTTAGGGGGCACGCAGATACGCAGTATTTT	CASSFVRGHADTQYF
-	TRBJ2-1	TRBV28	-	12	TGTGCCACCAAGGGGGGGGCAAGTGAGCAGTTCTTC	CATKGGASEQFF
-	TRBJ1-2	TRBV6-2/TRBV6-3	-	13	TGTGCCAGCAGTTACAGACAGAACTATGGCTACACCTTC	CASSYRQNYGYTF
-	TRBJ2-3	TRBV9	-	15	TGTGCCAGCAGCCCCAGGATCGCTAGGGCAGATACGCAGTATTTT	CASSPRIARADTQYF
-	TRBJ2-7	TRBV7-9	TRBD1	13	TGTGCCAGCAGACGGACAGGGATTTACGAGCAGTACTTC	CASRRTGIYEQYF
once	TRBJ2-1	TRBV6-5	TRBD1	15	TGTGCCAGCAGAAGCAATGGACAGGGCTTGTATGAGCAGTTCTTC	CASRSNGQGLYEQFF
-	TRBJ1-5	TRBV10-3	-	17	TGTGCCATCAGTGAGTCAGCCGGGGGCGCAGGCAATCAGCCCCAGCATTTT	CAISESAGGAGNQPQHF
-	TRBJ2-7	TRBV6-5	-	14	TGTGCCAGCAGTTACTCACAGGGCACCTACGAGCAGTACTTC	CASSYSQGTYEQYF
-	TRBJ2-7	TRBV5-1	TRBD1	14	TGCGCCAGCAGCTTGGTAGGCAGGGGGCAAGAGCAGTACTTC	CASSLVGRGQEQYF
-	TRBJ2-5	TRBV7-9	-	11	TGTGCCAGCAGCTCCCAAGAGACCCAGTACTTC	CASSSQETQYF
once	TRBJ1-3	TRBV2	TRBD1	12	TGTGCCAGCAGGGACAGGGGAAACACCATATATTTT	CASRDRGNTIYF
-	TRBJ2-7	TRBV12-3/TRBV12-4	-	13	TGTGCCAGCAGTTGGACCGCTTCCTACGAGCAGTACTTC	CASSWTASYEQYF
-	TRBJ1-2	TRBV2	-	15	TGTGCCAGCAGTGAACTTCGGAGGACCGGGGGCGGCTACACCTTC	CASSELRRTGGGYTF
-	TRBJ2-3	TRBV28	TRBD2	16	TGTGCCAGCAGTTTTATAGTCCTGGGACGCGGCGGGGGGCAGTATTTT	CASSFIVLGRGGGQYF
-	TRBJ2-1	TRBV5-4	-	17	TGTGCCAGCAGCCCTCCTGTTAAGGGGTCAGATTACAATGAGCAGTTCTTC	CASSPPVKGSDYNEQFF
-	TRBJ2-2	TRBV2	-	12	TGTGCCAGCAGTGAACTTAGCGGGGAGCTGTTTTTT	CASSELSGELFF
-	TRBJ1-4	TRBV5-1	-	14	TGCGCCAGCAGCTTGGAGGCAGCCCGTGAAAAACTGTTTTTT	CASSLEAAREKLFF
-	TRBJ1-1	TRBV7-2	-	14	TGTGCCAGCAGCTTTGACCAAGGGAACACTGAAGCTTTCTTT	CASSFDQGNTEAFF
-	TRBJ2-5	TRBV27	-	15	TGTGCCAGCAGATTTCTTAGTAAGGGGGGAGAGACCCAGTACTTC	CASRFLSKGGETQYF
-	TRBJ2-7	TRBV9	TRBD1	15	TGTGCCAGCAGCGTAGACGGGACAGGGGGCTACGAGCAGTACTTC	CASSVDGTGGYEQYF
-	TRBJ2-3	TRBV3-1/TRBV3-2	-	15	TGTGCCAGCAGCCCCCGCTTCGGGAGCACAGATACGCAGTATTTT	CASSPRFGSTDTQYF
-	TRBJ1-1	TRBV2	-	13	TGTGCCAGCAGCGGGGACGGGAACACTGAAGCTTTCTTT	CASSGDGNTEAFF
-	TRBJ2-5	TRBV7-9	TRBD1	15	TGTGCCAGCAGTATGGGACAGGGGGTTATGGAGACCCAGTACTTC	CASSMGQGVMETQYF
-	TRBJ1-4	TRBV5-1	-	13	TGCGCCAGCAGCCTTGGGACGGGTGAAAAACTGTTTTTT	CASSLGTGEKLFF
-	TRBJ1-3	TRBV7-2	TRBD1	17	TGTGCCAGCAGCTCGCCGACAGGGGGAACCTCTGGAAACACCATATATTTT	CASSSPTGGTSGNTIYF
once	TRBJ1-3	TRBV7-9	-	16	TGTGCCAGCAGCTTAGGGACAGCACGCTCTGGAAACACCATATATTTT	CASSLGTARSGNTIYF
-	TRBJ1-1	TRBV20-1	-	14	TGCAGTGCTAGTGCTCCCAGACAGAACACTGAAGCTTTCTTT	CSASAPRQNTEAFF
-	TRBJ2-7	TRBV6-5	-	14	TGTGCCAGCAGTCGTGTTCTCGGGGGCTACGAGCAGTACTTC	CASSRVLGGYEQYF
-	TRBJ1-1	TRBV30	TRBD1	15	TGTGCCTGGAGTGTAGGTCAGGGGGCTGGGACTGAAGCTTTCTTT	CAWSVGQGAGTEAFF
few	TRBJ2-1	TRBV19	-	12	TGTGCCAGTAGTATAGGGGGCTATGAGCAGTTCTTC	CASSIGGYEQFF
-	TRBJ1-2	TRBV29-1	TRBD1	14	TGCAGCGTTGAAGAGGACAGGCAACGGTATGGCTACACCTTC	CSVEEDRQRYGYTF
-	TRBJ1-5	TRBV30	TRBD1	16	TGTGCCTGGAGTCGAGGGACAGGGGGAGGTAATCAGCCCCAGCATTTT	CAWSRGTGGGNQPQHF
-	TRBJ2-3	TRBV5-4	TRBD2	14	TGTGCCAGCAGCTTGCGTCTAGCGGAAGATACGCAGTATTTT	CASSLRLAEDTQYF
-	TRBJ2-1	TRBV3-1/TRBV3-2	TRBD2	13	TGTGCCAGCAGCCCAAATGCGGGGGGTGAGCAGTTCTTC	CASSPNAGGEQFF
-	TRBJ1-1	TRBV7-3	TRBD1	16	TGTGCCAGCAGCTTAACGACCGGGACAGGGAACACTGAAGCTTTCTTT	CASSLTTGTGNTEAFF
-	TRBJ2-5	TRBV10-3	TRBD1	14	TGTGCCATCAGGCGGACAGGTGGGCAAGAGACCCAGTACTTC	CAIRRTGGQETQYF
-	TRBJ2-7	TRBV2	-	13	TGTGCCAGCTGTTTGGGTTCGGCTTCGGAGCAGTACTTC	CASCLGSASEQYF